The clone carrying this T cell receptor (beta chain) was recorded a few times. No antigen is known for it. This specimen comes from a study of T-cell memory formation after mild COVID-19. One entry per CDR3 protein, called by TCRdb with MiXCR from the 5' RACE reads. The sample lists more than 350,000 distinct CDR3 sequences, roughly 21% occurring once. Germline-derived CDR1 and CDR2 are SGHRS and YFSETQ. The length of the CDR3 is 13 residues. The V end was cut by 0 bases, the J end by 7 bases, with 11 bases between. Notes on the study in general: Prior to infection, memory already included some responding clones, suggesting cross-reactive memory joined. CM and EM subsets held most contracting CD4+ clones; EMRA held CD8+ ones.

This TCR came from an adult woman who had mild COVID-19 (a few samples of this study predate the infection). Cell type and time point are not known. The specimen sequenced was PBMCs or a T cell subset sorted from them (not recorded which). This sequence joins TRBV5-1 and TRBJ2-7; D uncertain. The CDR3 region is CASSLGSWEEQYF. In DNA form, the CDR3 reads TGCGCCAGCAGCTTGGGGTCTTGGGAAGAGCAGTACTTC.